The next 31 T cell receptor beta chains were all read from a single sample in a study of blood T cell repertoires in COVID-19. Clones were read by immunoSEQ multiplex PCR, and TCRdb kept only the in-frame ones, dropping some. The sample consists of around 250,000 clones, approximately 86% of them appearing once. Sequencing used PBMCs or T cells enriched from blood (not recorded which). The receptors stem from a woman aged 50 to 60 who had recovered from COVID-19.

The chain uses TRBV18 and TRBJ2-5, with TRBD2 identical over 10 bases. Germline assignment: CDR1 KGHSH and CDR2 LQKENI. J gave up 3 bases and V 3 bases, and 13 bases lay outside the gene matches. The CDR3 is 18 amino acids. The CDR3 loop reads CASSPNGLAGGEEETQYF. The CDR3 nucleotides read TGTGCCAGCTCACCGAATGGTTTAGCGGGAGGAGAAGAAGAGACCCAGTACTTC.

CDR3 sequence: CASSYDPRENYGYTF. CDR3 in DNA: TGTGCCAGCAGTTACGACCCTCGGGAGAACTATGGCTACACCTTC. This chain connects TRBV6-2 or TRBV6-3 to TRBJ1-2; D gene unclear. Deletions cut 2 bases from V and 2 bases from J, with 12 bases between. The CDR3 sequence is 15 residues long. Germline assignment: CDR1 MNHEY and CDR2 SVGEGT.

This chain joins TRBV25-1 and TRBJ2-7, with 10 bases lining up with TRBD1. CDR1 and CDR2 (germline): MGHDK, SYGVNS. The ends lost 6 bases at V and 4 bases at J; junction bases unmatched: 6. The CDR3 runs to 14 residues. The CDR3 DNA reads as TGTGCCAGCAGCGGGACAGGGGAATCGTACGAGCAGTACTTC. This codes for CASSGTGESYEQYF.

The chain has TRBV6-6 and TRBJ1-3, with 7 bases fitting TRBD1. V gave up 7 bases and J gave up 2 bases; unmatched junction bases: 5. Germline loops: CDR1 MNHNY, CDR2 SVGAGI (reference sequence). This CDR3 comprises 14 residues. The CDR3 region is CASKYTGAGNTIYF. In nucleotides, the CDR3 is TGTGCCAGCAAGTATACAGGGGCTGGAAACACCATATATTTT.

J is TRBJ1-5 and V is TRBV6-2 or TRBV6-3; D might be TRBD1 (5 bases). Germline CDR1 is MNHEY and CDR2 is SVGEGT. Trimming pared 3 bases from V and 13 bases from J, leaving 22 bases between. There are 15 residues in the CDR3. In nucleotides, the CDR3 is TGTGCCAGCAGTTATTCGCTAGGGGCCCAAACGACTCAGCATTTT. This codes for CASSYSLGAQTTQHF.

The chain employs TRBV15 and TRBJ2-7, with D maybe TRBD2 (6 bases). CDR1 LNHNV and CDR2 YYDKDF come from the germline V gene (reference sequence). The V end lost 0 bases, the J end lost 2 bases, and 11 bases lay between the germline ends. This CDR3 has 15 amino acids. The CDR3 region has the DNA TGTGCCACCAGCAGAGATCTCGGGGGACCCTACGAGCAGTACTTC. Protein product: CATSRDLGGPYEQYF.

The V gene is TRBV19, the J gene TRBJ1-3; 7 nucleotides match TRBD1. Germline trimming cut 6 bases from V and 4 bases from J; bases unmatched to any gene: 3. Germline-derived CDR1 and CDR2 are LNHDA and SQIVND (reference sequence). The CDR3 runs to 13 residues. The CDR3 DNA reads as TGTGCCAGTAGAGGGACAGAAGGAAACACCATATATTTT. Translation gives CASRGTEGNTIYF.

The chain joins TRBV9 to TRBJ2-2; D possibly corresponds to TRBD2 (6 bases). V was shortened by 5 bases and J by 3 bases, with 17 bases between the two germline ends. The CDR3 is 16 residues long. Germline CDR1 and CDR2: SGDLS and YYNGEE. CDR3 DNA: TGTGCCAGCAGTGCAACCGGGACTTTCGACACCGGGGAGCTGTTTTTT. It is translated as CASSATGTFDTGELFF.

This chain connects TRBV4-1 to TRBJ2-7; 8 positions agree with TRBD2. CDR3 length: 14 amino acids. The germline CDR1 and CDR2 sequences are MGHRA and YSYEKL. V lost 3 bases to trimming and J lost 3 bases; unmatched junction nucleotides: 4. DNA of the CDR3: TGCGCCAGCAGCCACCCAGGGACTAGCTACGAGCAGTACTTC. As protein: CASSHPGTSYEQYF.

The V call is TRBV4-3, the J call TRBJ2-5, with TRBD2 matching 9 bases. V was pared by 0 bases and J by 4 bases, with 0 bases of the junction left unmatched. Germline V lookup: CDR1 LGHNA, CDR2 YSLEER. The CDR3 runs to 14 residues. The CDR3, as DNA: TGCGCCAGCAGCCAAGAACTAGCGGGAGAGACCCAGTACTTC. It translates to CASSQELAGETQYF.

This chain uses TRBV5-6 with TRBJ2-2, with D perhaps matching TRBD1 (5 bases). V lost 8 bases and J 6 bases, leaving 17 bases between the germline ends. This CDR3 is 14 amino acids long. Germline V gene lookup returns CDR1 SGHDT and CDR2 YYEEEE. In DNA form, the CDR3 reads TGTGCCAGTCAAACCTCTCTAGGGGCCGGGGAGCTGTTTTTT. Translating it yields CASQTSLGAGELFF.

The table lists this clone with a count of one. This rearrangement joins TRBV5-6 to TRBJ2-5, with D hard to call. The V and J ends lost 2 bases and 2 bases respectively, with 7 bases between them. Germline CDR1 SGHDT, CDR2 YYEEEE. The CDR3 has 13 residues. As DNA, the CDR3 is TGTGCCAGCAGCTTAACAGTTCAAGAGACCCAGTACTTC. Translated: CASSLTVQETQYF.

V usage is TRBV7-8 and J usage is TRBJ2-2; 8 bases agree with TRBD2. Germline CDR1 and CDR2: SGHVS and FQNEAQ. The CDR3 spans 15 residues. The junction had 9 bases not matched to a gene; V was cut back by 5 bases and J by 7 bases. CDR3 region: CASSPGVTSVGELFF. The CDR3 bases are TGTGCCAGCAGCCCGGGCGTGACTAGCGTCGGGGAGCTGTTTTTT.

This rearrangement joins TRBV6-6 to TRBJ2-5, with D possibly being TRBD2 (6 bases). Germline values: CDR1 MNHNY, CDR2 SVGAGI (reference sequence). This CDR3 comprises 16 residues. V lost 6 bases and J 5 bases, leaving 22 bases between the germline ends. The CDR3 nucleotides are TGTGCCAGCAGCCCCGCTGGGAAGGGCAGCGGGGAGACCCAGTACTTC. Translating it yields CASSPAGKGSGETQYF.

The chain joins TRBV7-9 to TRBJ1-1; D gene ambiguous. The CDR3 has 14 residues. The V end lost 6 bases, the J end lost 1 base, and 12 bases lay between the germline ends. Looked up from germline, CDR1 is SEHNR and CDR2 is FQNEAQ (reference sequence). In nucleotides, the CDR3 is TGTGCCAGCAGACAAACAGTTCCGAACACTGAAGCTTTCTTT. Amino acids: CASRQTVPNTEAFF. The full variable domain, with the rest looked up from reference TRBV7-9 and TRBJ1-1, is DTGVSQNPRHKITKRGQNVTFRCDPISEHNRLYWYRQTLGQGPEFLTYFQNEAQLEKSRLLSDRFSAERPKGSFSTLEIQRTEQGDSAMYLCASRQTVPNTEAFFGQGTRLTVV.

This clone occurred a few times. The chain has TRBV5-4 and TRBJ2-5, with a tentative D call TRBD2 (6 bases). Per the germline V gene, CDR1 is SGHNT and CDR2 is YYREEE (reference sequence). CDR3 size: 16 residues. V lost 1 base and J 0 bases, leaving 13 bases between the germline ends. The CDR3 spells CASSLIGGWDQETQYF. In nucleotides, the CDR3 is TGTGCCAGCAGCTTGATTGGGGGGTGGGACCAAGAGACCCAGTACTTC.

The rearrangement uses TRBV30 and TRBJ1-2, with 7 bases lining up with TRBD1. The CDR3 loop spans 11 amino acids. V lost 1 base, J lost 14 bases, and 7 bases stayed unmatched. Germline V gene lookup returns CDR1 GTSNPN and CDR2 SVGIG (reference sequence). This CDR3 reads CAWSAQDRPTF. CDR3 bases: TGTGCCTGGAGTGCCCAGGACAGGCCTACCTTC.

This clone came up a few times. The genes are TRBV7-9 and TRBJ1-5; D may be TRBD1 (6 bases). The V end lost 4 bases, the J end lost 5 bases, and 12 bases lay between the germline ends. Germline V gene sequence: CDR1 SEHNR, CDR2 FQNEAQ (reference sequence). The CDR3 is 14 amino acids. The CDR3 loop reads CASSSYRDHQPQHF. The CDR3 nucleotides are TGTGCCAGCAGCTCCTACAGGGATCATCAGCCCCAGCATTTT. The whole variable domain, filled in from reference TRBV7-9 and TRBJ1-5, reads DTGVSQNPRHKITKRGQNVTFRCDPISEHNRLYWYRQTLGQGPEFLTYFQNEAQLEKSRLLSDRFSAERPKGSFSTLEIQRTEQGDSAMYLCASSSYRDHQPQHFGDGTRLSIL.

This sequence joins TRBV12-5 and TRBJ1-5, with TRBD1 identical over 8 bases. V dropped 7 bases and J dropped 0; count of bases not matched to a gene: 11. This CDR3 has 17 residues. Per germline, CDR1 LGHNT and CDR2 FRNRAP. As DNA, the CDR3 is TGTGCTAGTGTCGCAGGGGGCGCGGTCAATAGCAATCAGCCCCAGCATTTT. This sequence encodes CASVAGGAVNSNQPQHF.

The chain joins TRBV10-3 to TRBJ2-5; D perhaps matches TRBD2 (5 bases). In germline, CDR1 is ENHRY, CDR2 SYGVKD. V lost 6 bases, J lost 2 bases, and 10 bases lay in between. The CDR3 sequence is 13 residues long. The CDR3 loop reads CAIRKDLQETQYF. DNA of the CDR3: TGTGCCATCAGGAAGGACTTACAAGAGACCCAGTACTTC.

The chain uses TRBV30 and TRBJ1-2, with 7 bases fitting TRBD1. With V trimmed by 1 base and J by 4 bases, 3 bases remained unmatched. CDR3 length: 13 residues. Germline V gene lookup returns CDR1 GTSNPN and CDR2 SVGIG (reference sequence). This CDR3 reads CAWSDRGRYGYTF. CDR3 DNA sequence: TGTGCCTGGAGTGACAGGGGCCGCTATGGCTACACCTTC.

The J gene is TRBJ2-3, the V gene TRBV5-1; perhaps TRBD2 as D (6 bases). The germline V gene has CDR1 SGHRS and CDR2 YFSETQ. The CDR3 extends over 16 amino acids. V gave up 4 bases and J gave up 0 bases, with 15 bases separating them. The CDR3 here is CASSPNPGLSTDTQYF. The CDR3 DNA reads as TGCGCCAGCAGCCCTAACCCGGGACTTAGCACAGATACGCAGTATTTT.

The rearrangement joins TRBV27 to TRBJ2-7; 10 bases line up with TRBD2. Germline CDR1 MNHEY, CDR2 SMNVEV (reference sequence). V was pared by 5 bases and J by 4 bases, with 8 bases of the junction left unmatched. The CDR3 is made up of 15 amino acids. CDR3 DNA: TGTGCCAGCAGTAAGCTAGCGGGAGACTCTTACGAGCAGTACTTC. This translates into CASSKLAGDSYEQYF.

The V and J genes are TRBV7-2 and TRBJ2-3; the match to TRBD1 covers 8 bases. The CDR3 contains 15 residues. Germline V gives CDR1 SGHTA, CDR2 FQGNSA. V shed 4 bases and J 0 bases; nucleotides not matched to a gene: 3. The CDR3 protein is CASSSRGQSTDTQYF. The CDR3, as DNA: TGTGCCAGCAGCTCCAGGGGGCAGAGCACAGATACGCAGTATTTT.

The CDR3 region is CASSWGEGDTQYF. DNA for the CDR3: TGTGCCAGCAGTTGGGGGGAGGGGGATACGCAGTATTTT. The chain couples TRBV7-2 to TRBJ2-3, with 7 bases matching TRBD2. In germline, CDR1 is SGHTA, CDR2 FQGNSA. The CDR3 runs 13 residues. V lost 6 bases and J lost 6; bases outside the gene matches: 6. The variable domain in full, with the rest retrieved from reference TRBV7-2 and TRBJ2-3, is GAGVSQSPSNKVTEKGKDVELRCDPISGHTALYWYRQSLGQGLEFLIYFQGNSAPDKSGLPSDRFSAERTGGSVSTLTIQRTQQEDSAVYLCASSWGEGDTQYFGPGTRLTVL.

This clone was counted a single time. The rearrangement links TRBV30 to TRBJ2-7; 9 bases fit TRBD1. Germline assignment: CDR1 GTSNPN and CDR2 SVGIG (reference sequence). The CDR3 spans 12 residues. With 1 base clipped from V and 12 bases from J, the junction kept 7 bases outside the gene matches. The CDR3 is CAWSAQKGQGYF. In DNA form, the CDR3 reads TGTGCCTGGAGTGCCCAGAAGGGACAGGGGTACTTC.

The chain employs TRBV7-2 and TRBJ1-1; TRBD1 agrees at 7 bases. This CDR3 spans 14 amino acids. V dropped 7 bases and J dropped 0; count of bases not matched to a gene: 5. CDR1 and CDR2 (germline): SGHTA, FQGNSA. The CDR3 sequence: CASTTGPMNTEAFF. The CDR3 DNA sequence: TGTGCCAGCACGACAGGGCCTATGAACACTGAAGCTTTCTTT.

V gene TRBV19 combines with J gene TRBJ1-2; the match to TRBD1 covers 7 bases. Germline loops: CDR1 LNHDA, CDR2 SQIVND (reference sequence). V shed 3 bases and J 1 base; nucleotides not matched to a gene: 8. The CDR3 extends over 16 amino acids. The CDR3 spells CASSMGTALGNYGYTF. CDR3 nucleotides: TGTGCCAGTAGTATGGGGACAGCTCTTGGTAACTATGGCTACACCTTC.

The rearrangement joins TRBV3-1 (or the pseudogene TRBV3-2) to TRBJ1-3; no clear D. The CDR3 sequence is 13 residues long. CDR1 is LGHDT and CDR2 is YNNKEL in the germline V gene (reference sequence). The V end was cut by 2 bases, the J end by 7 bases, with 9 bases between. The CDR3 DNA follows: TGTGCCAGCAGCCAAAATGAGGGTAACACCATATATTTT. Translating it yields CASSQNEGNTIYF.

This chain connects TRBV5-5 to TRBJ2-1, with 8 bases lining up with TRBD2. The germline V gene encodes CDR1 SGHKS and CDR2 YYEKEE (reference sequence). This CDR3 is built from 15 residues. V shed 1 base and J 4 bases; nucleotides not matched to a gene: 4. The CDR3 DNA sequence: TGTGCCAGCAGCTTGATGAGCGGGAGTTACAATGAGCAGTTCTTC. It yields the protein CASSLMSGSYNEQFF.

The gene calls are TRBV9 and TRBJ2-1; 8 bases agree with TRBD1. The CDR3 covers 15 residues. V lost 3 bases, J lost 2 bases, and 4 bases stayed unmatched. CDR1 and CDR2 (germline): SGDLS, YYNGEE. DNA for the CDR3: TGTGCCAGCAGCGAGACAGGGGACACCTACAATGAGCAGTTCTTC. Protein sequence: CASSETGDTYNEQFF.